This T cell receptor beta chain comes out of a study of blood T cell repertoires in COVID-19. For the study at large: Samples taken during acute and convalescent COVID-19 were collected in the United States, Italy and Spain. In each case, the material was cDNA or gDNA derived from T cells, B-cell-depleted T cells, or PBMCs.

This clone was seen only once. The CDR3 is 14 amino acids. V gave up 3 bases and J gave up 0 bases, with 9 bases separating them. CDR1 is LNHNV, CDR2 YYDKDF, per germline (reference sequence). Authors' analysis steps: Amplified reference gene primers provided the basis for estimating nucleated cell counts. Assay: immunoSEQ multiplex PCR; the TCRdb copy retains only in-frame clones and omits some. V, J and clone size are those of that table, while D and trimming were read from the DNA. The sample consists of some 99,000 clones, roughly 86% of them appearing once. V usage is TRBV15 and J usage is TRBJ2-7, with a possible D match to TRBD1 (5 bases). The receptor was derived from a woman aged 55-69 years in a cohort sampled during active or convalescent COVID-19. Sequenced: peripheral blood. As DNA, the CDR3 is TGTGCCACCAGCAGGGACACCAGCTCCTACGAGCAGTACTTC. This translates into CATSRDTSSYEQYF.